The rows below give T cell receptor beta chains drawn from one sample of a study of OX40 agonist ivuxolimab in advanced cancers. This table comes from immunoSEQ multiplex PCR, and its TCRdb copy is limited to in-frame clones, with some not included. The sample includes approximately 79,000 clones, about nine tenths of them seen just once. Sequencing used CD4+ or CD8+ T cells sorted from blood, obtained in a trial of the OX40 agonist ivuxolimab. These receptors all stem from an adult with an advanced solid tumor such as melanoma, head and neck, liver or kidney cancer. Each CDR3 is given with its conserved first and last residue. The D gene is left open where the match is weak. A row's size may be missing; if present it is once, few, many or a size class.

D | J | size | V | CDR3 | DNA
TRBD1 | TRBJ1-5 | - | TRBV4-1 | CASSQDLSRGTSQPQHF | TGCGCCAGCAGCCAAGATTTGTCCAGGGGGACGAGTCAGCCCCAGCATTTT
- | TRBJ2-1 | - | TRBV28 | CASRFYNEQFF | TGTGCCAGCAGATTCTACAATGAGCAGTTCTTC
- | TRBJ2-7 | - | TRBV6-5 | CASSYAEGEQYF | TGTGCCAGCAGTTACGCAGAGGGGGAGCAGTACTTC
TRBD1 | TRBJ2-1 | - | TRBV29-1 | CSVEPTGDNEQFF | TGCAGCGTTGAACCGACAGGGGACAATGAGCAGTTCTTC
TRBD1 | TRBJ1-5 | - | TRBV5-8 | CASSFRTGGNQPQHF | TGTGCCAGCAGCTTCCGGACAGGAGGCAATCAGCCCCAGCATTTT
- | TRBJ2-1 | few | TRBV5-1 | CASRQIPGRGNEQFF | TGCGCCAGCAGGCAAATCCCGGGTCGGGGGAATGAGCAGTTCTTC
- | TRBJ1-2 | - | TRBV5-4 | CASSLERVNYGYTF | TGTGCCAGCAGCTTGGAAAGGGTGAACTATGGCTACACCTTC
- | TRBJ1-1 | - | TRBV7-3 | CASSRTIGTEAFF | TGTGCCAGCAGCCGCACTATCGGCACTGAAGCTTTCTTT
TRBD1 | TRBJ2-1 | once | TRBV7-2 | CASSLGGQGGFAQFF | TGTGCCAGCAGCTTAGGGGGACAGGGTGGCTTTGCGCAGTTCTTC
- | TRBJ2-3 | - | TRBV4-3 | CASSRQPPPSHGPRGTDTQYF | TGCGCCAGCAGCCGGCAACCGCCCCCCTCGCACGGACCCCGGGGAACAGATACGCAGTATTTT
- | TRBJ2-7 | - | TRBV27 | CASSSRDKNFYEQYF | TGTGCCAGCAGTTCGAGGGACAAGAACTTCTACGAGCAGTACTTC
- | TRBJ1-2 | - | TRBV7-2 | CASSLVHHELYGYTF | TGTGCCAGCAGCTTAGTGCACCATGAGCTTTATGGCTACACCTTC
TRBD1 | TRBJ1-5 | - | TRBV7-9 | CASSAQGADGNQPQHF | TGTGCCAGCAGCGCTCAGGGGGCCGATGGCAATCAGCCCCAGCATTTT
TRBD2 | TRBJ2-2 | - | TRBV19 | CASSKGTSIGMTGELFF | TGTGCCAGTAGTAAAGGGACTAGTATTGGAATGACCGGGGAGCTGTTTTTT
TRBD2 | TRBJ2-7 | - | TRBV23-1 | CASSRCTKLAGNTYEQYF | TGCGCCAGCAGTCGATGTACGAAACTAGCGGGTAATACCTACGAGCAGTACTTC
TRBD1 | TRBJ1-3 | - | TRBV27 | CASSFGTGVGPGNTIYF | TGTGCCAGCAGTTTCGGCACAGGGGTCGGCCCTGGAAACACCATATATTTT
TRBD2 | TRBJ2-4 | - | TRBV6-1 | CASSEKSGGALSRLAKNIQYF | TGTGCCAGCAGTGAAAAGAGCGGGGGAGCCCTTTCTCGGTTAGCCAAAAACATTCAGTACTTC
- | TRBJ1-4 | - | TRBV27 | CASSLAGAREKLFF | TGTGCCAGCAGTTTGGCTGGGGCCAGAGAAAAACTGTTTTTT
- | TRBJ1-6 | - | TRBV4-3 | CASSQVFGTDNSPLHF | TGCGCCAGCAGCCAAGTCTTCGGGACGGATAATTCACCCCTCCACTTT
- | TRBJ2-6 | - | TRBV9 | CASSPRGSTIRSGANVLTF | TGTGCCAGCAGCCCACGGGGTAGCACAATCCGCTCTGGGGCCAACGTCCTGACTTTC
- | TRBJ2-5 | - | TRBV29-1 | CSVVEETQYF | TGCAGCGTTGTTGAGGAGACCCAGTACTTC
- | TRBJ1-1 | once | TRBV7-2 | CASSLFSNPEAFF | TGTGCCAGCAGCTTGTTTTCCAACCCTGAAGCTTTCTTT
- | TRBJ2-1 | - | TRBV20-1 | CSRRLGNEQFF | TGCAGTCGTCGGCTAGGCAATGAGCAGTTCTTC
- | TRBJ2-3 | few | TRBV20-1 | CSAVSTDTQYF | TGCAGTGCAGTTAGCACAGATACGCAGTATTTT
- | TRBJ1-3 | - | TRBV19 | CASSMRGRPGNTIYF | TGTGCCAGTAGTATGAGAGGGAGACCTGGAAACACCATATATTTT
- | TRBJ1-2 | - | TRBV27 | CASSSDRRGYGYTF | TGTGCCAGCAGTTCCGACCGTAGAGGCTATGGCTACACCTTC
TRBD1 | TRBJ2-1 | - | TRBV6-6 | CASSYKGTEYNEQFF | TGTGCCAGCAGTTACAAGGGGACAGAATACAATGAGCAGTTCTTC
- | TRBJ1-2 | - | TRBV19 | CASSSRPYGYTF | TGTGCCAGTAGTAGTCGGCCCTATGGCTACACCTTC
- | TRBJ1-2 | - | TRBV30 | CAWSARTDGGYTF | TGTGCCTGGAGTGCACGGACAGACGGGGGCTACACCTTC
- | TRBJ1-5 | - | TRBV5-1 | CASSKDSLLNQPQHF | TGCGCCAGCAGCAAAGACTCATTACTCAATCAGCCCCAGCATTTT
- | TRBJ1-2 | - | TRBV5-1 | CASSPGGSQAQNYGYTF | TGCGCCAGCAGCCCCGGAGGATCCCAGGCCCAGAATTATGGCTACACCTTC
- | TRBJ2-7 | - | TRBV7-3 | CASSLFPGVGYEQYF | TGTGCCAGCAGCTTATTTCCGGGAGTGGGCTACGAGCAGTACTTC
- | TRBJ1-1 | - | TRBV10-2 | CASSEQSDTEAFF | TGCGCCAGCAGTGAACAGTCGGACACTGAAGCTTTCTTT
- | TRBJ1-2 | - | TRBV2 | CASIYSDGYTF | TGTGCCAGTATCTACAGCGATGGCTACACCTTC
- | TRBJ1-1 | once | TRBV9 | CASSDQGYTEAFF | TGTGCCAGCAGTGACCAGGGTTACACTGAAGCTTTCTTT
TRBD1 | TRBJ1-6 | - | TRBV7-2 | CASSTQDRGGSSPLHF | TGTGCCAGCAGCACCCAGGACAGGGGAGGTAGTTCACCCCTCCACTTT
- | TRBJ2-5 | - | TRBV6-1 | CASSEARTSQETQYF | TGTGCCAGCAGTGAAGCCAGGACAAGTCAAGAGACCCAGTACTTC
- | TRBJ2-3 | - | TRBV7-3 | CASSFGTDTQYF | TGTGCCAGCAGCTTCGGCACAGATACGCAGTATTTT
- | TRBJ2-5 | - | TRBV7-6 | CASSLDVGEKETQYF | TGTGCCAGCAGCTTAGATGTGGGGGAGAAAGAGACCCAGTACTTC
- | TRBJ1-2 | - | TRBV27 | CASSLSKFGTPNYGYTF | TGTGCCAGCAGTTTATCGAAATTTGGGACACCTAACTATGGCTACACCTTC
- | TRBJ1-1 | - | TRBV4-1 | CASSQDSGGWAEAFF | TGCGCCAGCAGCCAAGATTCGGGGGGATGGGCTGAAGCTTTCTTT
- | TRBJ1-5 | - | TRBV27 | CASSPMDGDQPQHF | TGTGCCAGCAGTCCAATGGACGGGGATCAGCCCCAGCATTTT